A selection of T cell receptor beta chains follows, all from one sample in a study of blood T cell repertoires in COVID-19. Repertoires were generated with immunoSEQ multiplex PCR, while TCRdb's copy carries only in-frame clones and drops some. The sample lists roughly 190,000 clones, around 80% occurring once. Sequenced: peripheral blood. These receptors all stem from a woman in her sixties or seventies with COVID-19, enrolled during active disease. Each CDR3 is given with its conserved first and last residue. D genes are given only for firm matches. For some rows the clone size is stated as once, few or many, or as a class when expanded; others skip it.

cdr3_aa cdr3_nt j_call v_call clone_size d_call
CASKTQGGRAGYTF TGTGCCAGTAAAACACAGGGCGGACGGGCTGGCTACACCTTC TRBJ1-2 TRBV19 NA NA
CASSYVNSEAFF TGTGCCAGCAGTTACGTGAACTCTGAAGCTTTCTTT TRBJ1-1 TRBV6-6 NA NA
CASSEARGGQPQHF TGTGCCAGCAGTGAAGCCAGGGGTGGTCAGCCCCAGCATTTT TRBJ1-5 TRBV2 once NA
CASTRAPGGTYEQYF TGCGCCAGCACCCGTGCTCCGGGAGGCACCTACGAGCAGTACTTC TRBJ2-7 TRBV10-2 NA TRBD2
CASSQQGHYGYTF TGTGCCAGCAGTCAACAGGGTCACTATGGCTACACCTTC TRBJ1-2 TRBV7-2 NA NA
CASSLAGKVPYEQYF TGTGCCAGCAGCTTGGCAGGGAAAGTACCCTACGAGCAGTACTTC TRBJ2-7 TRBV5-5 NA NA
CASSSSGGSGANVLTF TGTGCCAGCAGTTCATCAGGGGGTTCTGGGGCCAACGTCCTGACTTTC TRBJ2-6 TRBV7-2 few TRBD1
CASHSRQGLIYGYTF TGTGCCAGTCACTCTCGACAGGGTTTAATCTATGGCTACACCTTC TRBJ1-2 TRBV19 once TRBD1
CASSFGGAAFF TGCGCCAGCAGCTTCGGAGGGGCAGCTTTCTTT TRBJ1-1 TRBV5-1 NA NA
CASSQVNSGYEQYF TGTGCCAGCAGCCAAGTTAATAGCGGCTACGAGCAGTACTTC TRBJ2-7 TRBV3-1/TRBV3-2 NA NA
CASSPTGGETQYF TGCGCCAGCAGCCCGACAGGGGGTGAGACCCAGTACTTC TRBJ2-5 TRBV5-1 NA TRBD1
CASSPPGTGAGTGELFF TGTGCCAGCAGCCCTCCCGGGACAGGGGCTGGCACCGGGGAGCTGTTTTTT TRBJ2-2 TRBV7-2 NA TRBD1
CASSQGGTYEQYF TGTGCCAGCAGCCAGGGGGGTACCTACGAGCAGTACTTC TRBJ2-7 TRBV16 NA NA
CASSVEAEAFF TGTGCCAGTAGTGTCGAAGCGGAAGCTTTCTTT TRBJ1-1 TRBV19 NA NA
CASSKGELNPHQFYNEQFF TGTGCCAGCAGCAAAGGAGAACTTAACCCCCATCAATTCTACAATGAGCAGTTCTTC TRBJ2-1 TRBV21-1 NA NA
CASRGSVYEQYF TGTGCCAGCCGGGGGTCGGTTTACGAGCAGTACTTC TRBJ2-7 TRBV27 NA NA
CASSPRVDTQYF TGTGCCAGCTCACCAAGAGTGGATACGCAGTATTTT TRBJ2-3 TRBV18 NA NA
CASSSTGPLGYTF TGTGCCAGCAGCTCTACAGGCCCCCTCGGCTACACCTTC TRBJ1-2 TRBV5-4 NA NA
CAWSVRDRGNQPQHF TGTGCCTGGAGTGTAAGGGACAGGGGGAATCAGCCCCAGCATTTT TRBJ1-5 TRBV30 NA TRBD1
CASSLMGDSKQYF TGTGCCAGCAGCTTAATGGGGGACTCAAAGCAGTATTTT TRBJ2-3 TRBV7-3 few NA
CAWATGDNQPQHF TGTGCCTGGGCAACAGGGGACAATCAGCCCCAGCATTTT TRBJ1-5 TRBV30 NA TRBD1
CASSLNAGTVNEKLFF TGTGCCAGCAGTCTAAACGCCGGGACAGTTAATGAAAAACTGTTTTTT TRBJ1-4 TRBV25-1 NA TRBD1
CAWSGQGRVGELFF TGTGCCTGGAGCGGGCAGGGGAGGGTCGGGGAGCTGTTTTTT TRBJ2-2 TRBV30 NA NA
CASSSGTDNSPLHF TGTGCCAGCAGTTCCGGGACAGATAATTCACCCCTCCACTTT TRBJ1-6 TRBV28 NA TRBD1
CATSRVGTGAGANVLTF TGTGCCACCAGCAGAGTAGGGACAGGGGCTGGGGCCAACGTCCTGACTTTC TRBJ2-6 TRBV15 NA TRBD1
CASSEGTNGVQETQYF TGTGCCAGCAGCGAAGGGACTAACGGCGTCCAAGAGACCCAGTACTTC TRBJ2-5 TRBV7-2 NA TRBD2
CASTVSGRVGGEQFF TGTGCCAGCACTGTTAGCGGGAGGGTAGGAGGCGAGCAGTTCTTC TRBJ2-1 TRBV28 NA TRBD2
CASSLTGQQETQYF TGTGCCAGCAGTTTGACAGGTCAACAAGAGACCCAGTACTTC TRBJ2-5 TRBV28 NA NA
CASKDRGATDTQYF TGTGCCAGTAAGGACAGGGGGGCCACAGATACGCAGTATTTT TRBJ2-3 TRBV19 NA TRBD1
CASSPGTGVQETQYF TGTGCCAGCAGTCCAGGGACAGGGGTTCAAGAGACCCAGTACTTC TRBJ2-5 TRBV28 NA TRBD1
CASSLSGGAGDTQYF TGTGCCAGCAGCCTAAGCGGGGGGGCAGGGGATACGCAGTATTTT TRBJ2-3 TRBV4-2 NA TRBD2
CASSSLQQGVRNTIYF TGTGCCAGCAGTTCTCTTCAACAGGGGGTACGAAACACCATATATTTT TRBJ1-3 TRBV27 few TRBD1
CASSQETGMNTEAFF TGTGCCAGCAGCCAAGAGACAGGGATGAACACTGAAGCTTTCTTT TRBJ1-1 TRBV3-1/TRBV3-2 NA TRBD1
CASSNRGETGELFF TGTGCCAGTAGTAACAGGGGTGAAACCGGGGAGCTGTTTTTT TRBJ2-2 TRBV19 NA TRBD1
CASAKVGGVETQYF TGCGCCAGCGCAAAGGTGGGAGGAGTAGAGACCCAGTACTTC TRBJ2-5 TRBV5-1 NA NA
CASSFTPGGTEAFF TGCGCCAGCAGTTTCACTCCAGGGGGCACTGAAGCTTTCTTT TRBJ1-1 TRBV5-1 NA TRBD1
CASSFGTSGSETQYF TGTGCCAGCAGCTTCGGGACTAGCGGGTCAGAGACCCAGTACTTC TRBJ2-5 TRBV13 NA TRBD2
CASSPIAGLSTDTQYF TGTGCCAGCTCACCAATAGCGGGGCTTAGCACAGATACGCAGTATTTT TRBJ2-3 TRBV18 NA TRBD2
CASSVDRASEAFF TGCGCCAGCAGCGTGGACAGGGCCTCTGAAGCTTTCTTT TRBJ1-1 TRBV5-1 NA TRBD1
CASRYTGGVNQPQHF TGTGCCAGCAGGTACACAGGGGGCGTCAATCAGCCCCAGCATTTT TRBJ1-5 TRBV28 NA TRBD1
CASSAGTGRDTQYF TGTGCCAGCAGCGCCGGGACAGGGAGGGATACGCAGTATTTT TRBJ2-3 TRBV11-3 few TRBD1
CSASGTANQPQHF TGCAGTGCTAGTGGGACAGCAAATCAGCCCCAGCATTTT TRBJ1-5 TRBV20-1 NA TRBD1
CASSESLRAEAFF TGTGCCAGCTCGGAATCCCTCCGGGCTGAAGCTTTCTTT TRBJ1-1 TRBV18 few NA
CASSLGLPYNEQFF TGTGCCAGCAGCTTAGGTCTCCCTTACAATGAGCAGTTCTTC TRBJ2-1 TRBV7-6 NA NA
CASSLRMGQPGELFF TGTGCCAGCAGCTTACGGATGGGACAGCCCGGGGAGCTGTTTTTT TRBJ2-2 TRBV9 NA TRBD1